Sequencing of this T cell receptor (beta chain) was carried out in a study of immune evolution from preneoplasia to lung adenocarcinoma. With respect to this clone: The antigen is unknown.

V lost 1 base and J lost 7, with 13 bases in between. The V gene's germline CDR1 is SGHTA and CDR2 FQGTGA. The length of the CDR3 is 15 residues. Study-wide results and caveats: Top clone share appeared to fall from AAH through AIS, MIA, adenocarcinoma. Clonality was highest in normal lung, lower in later-stage lesions apparently.

The protocol was immunoSEQ multiplex PCR, while the TCRdb copy is restricted to in-frame clones and leaves out a portion. The sample consists of about 4,200 clones, about four fifths of them appearing once. The receptor's source is a person aged 35 to 60 with lung adenocarcinoma. Some clones in this sample may be carry-over from other donors' samples. The sample was FFPE invasive lung adenocarcinoma tissue. The gene calls are TRBV7-3 and TRBJ2-2; D is perhaps TRBD2 (5 bases). The CDR3 bases are TGTGCCAGCAGCTTAAGTCAGTTCGGGGTCGGGGAGCTGTTTTTT. Translating it yields CASSLSQFGVGELFF.